The T cell receptor (beta chain) under discussion was sequenced for a study of blood T cell repertoires in COVID-19. In the study overall: Samples taken during acute and convalescent COVID-19 were collected in the United States, Italy and Spain. PBMCs, B-cell-depleted T cells, or T cells provided the cDNA or gDNA that made up the material.

Study processing details: Reference gene primer amplification gave nucleated cell count estimates. This table comes from immunoSEQ multiplex PCR, and its TCRdb copy is limited to in-frame clones, with some not included. V, J and clone size derive from that table, while D and trimming were established from the DNA sequence. Here the sample spans 200,000 to 300,000 clones, roughly 86% being singletons. Trimming removed 7 bases from V and 1 base from J; junction bases left unmatched: 3. Per the germline V gene, CDR1 is KGHSH and CDR2 is LQKENI. There are 14 residues in the CDR3. The material sequenced was peripheral blood. This rearrangement joins TRBV18 to TRBJ2-2, with 7 nucleotides matching TRBD1. The sequence was collected from a man aged 50-60 years with acute or convalescent COVID-19. The CDR3 coding sequence is TGTGCCAGCTATTGGGACAGGAACACCGGGGAGCTGTTTTTT. Its translation is CASYWDRNTGELFF.